Shown below are 4 T cell receptor beta chains from a single sample sequenced in a study of blood T cell repertoires in COVID-19. Method: immunoSEQ multiplex PCR; TCRdb's copy keeps in-frame clones and lacks some. Of about 39,000 clones in the sample, about four fifths were seen once. Material for sequencing was peripheral blood. These receptors originate from a man in his 70s with acute or convalescent COVID-19.

This clone came up once. The gene calls are TRBV2 and TRBJ2-7; D unresolved. The V end was cut by 6 bases, the J end by 0 bases, with 6 bases between. The CDR3 runs to 12 residues. CDR1 and CDR2 from the germline V gene are SNHLY and FYNNEI. CDR3 region: CASSADSYEQYF. The CDR3 bases are TGTGCCAGCAGCGCGGACTCCTACGAGCAGTACTTC. Variable domain in full (rest from reference TRBV2 and TRBJ2-7): EPEVTQTPSHQVTQMGQEVILRCVPISNHLYFYWYRQILGQKVEFLVSFYNNEISEKSEIFDDQFSVERPDGSNFTLKIRSTKLEDSAMYFCASSADSYEQYFGPGTRLTVT.

This clone showed up just once. The V gene is TRBV2, the J gene TRBJ1-6; 9 nucleotides agree with TRBD1. From germline, CDR1 is SNHLY and CDR2 FYNNEI. This CDR3 is built from 15 residues. The J segment lost 6 bases and the V segment lost 6 bases, leaving 6 bases of the junction unmatched. The CDR3 bases are TGTGCCAGCAGCGACAGGGGGGTTGGTAATTCACCCCTCCACTTT. This encodes CASSDRGVGNSPLHF. Filled out from reference TRBV2 and TRBJ1-6, the complete variable domain reads EPEVTQTPSHQVTQMGQEVILRCVPISNHLYFYWYRQILGQKVEFLVSFYNNEISEKSEIFDDQFSVERPDGSNFTLKIRSTKLEDSAMYFCASSDRGVGNSPLHFGNGTRLTVT.

DNA for the CDR3: TGTGCCAGTAGTATCGAGGGGGCAACCGGGGAGCTGTTTTTT. Translation: CASSIEGATGELFF. This sequence joins TRBV19 and TRBJ2-2, with TRBD1 identical over 7 bases. The CDR3 spans 14 residues. The junction had 3 bases not matched to a gene; V was cut back by 3 bases and J by 5 bases. Looked up from germline, CDR1 is LNHDA and CDR2 is SQIVND (reference sequence). Full variable domain (remainder filled in from reference TRBV19 and TRBJ2-2): DGGITQSPKYLFRKEGQNVTLSCEQNLNHDAMYWYRQDPGQGLRLIYYSQIVNDFQKGDIAEGYSVSREKKESFPLTVTSAQKNPTAFYLCASSIEGATGELFFGEGSRLTVL.

This clone was seen just once. The V call is TRBV28, the J call TRBJ2-7; no clear D gene. V lost 4 bases and J lost 6, with 7 bases in between. The CDR3 spans 11 residues. CDR1 and CDR2 from the germline V gene are MDHEN and SYDVKM. The CDR3 DNA follows: TGTGCCAGCAGTTCCCCCCGCGAGCAGTACTTC. As protein: CASSSPREQYF.